What follows are 27 T cell receptor beta chains derived from one specimen sequenced in a study of beta chain features in type 1 diabetes. The investigators reverse transcribed all of the isolated RNA, so they sequenced expressed TCRB transcripts. Produced via immunoSEQ multiplex PCR; TCRdb's table is partial and in-frame only. The table shows about 40,000 clones, with about 52% occurring only once. The material sequenced was central memory CD4+ T cells from blood. The receptors were gathered from a woman aged 18-35 years in good health.

The V and J genes are TRBV19 and TRBJ2-1, with a weak D call TRBD2 (6 bases). Germline V gene data show CDR1 as LNHDA and CDR2 as SQIVND (reference sequence). CDR3 length: 12 amino acids. With 5 bases removed from V and 7 bases from J, the gap between germline ends came to 9 bases. CDR3 DNA sequence: TGTGCCAGTAGTTGGAGGGAAAATGAGCAGTTCTTC. Its protein product is CASSWRENEQFF. Supplemented by reference TRBV19 and TRBJ2-1, the full variable domain reads DGGITQSPKYLFRKEGQNVTLSCEQNLNHDAMYWYRQDPGQGLRLIYYSQIVNDFQKGDIAEGYSVSREKKESFPLTVTSAQKNPTAFYLCASSWRENEQFFGPGTRLTVL.

V usage is TRBV10-2 and J usage is TRBJ1-3; a possible D gene is TRBD1 (6 bases). Germline CDR1 reads WSHSY; CDR2 reads SAAADI. This CDR3 is 14 amino acids long. With 8 bases removed from V and 0 bases from J, the gap between germline ends came to 11 bases. The CDR3 here is CASGRGGSGNTIYF. DNA of the CDR3: TGCGCCAGCGGACGAGGGGGCTCTGGAAACACCATATATTTT.

This clone has just one count. The chain employs TRBV15 and TRBJ2-5; TRBD2 might be the D (5 bases). Trimming shortened V by 0 bases and J by 3 bases, and 14 bases separated the two germline ends. This CDR3 spans 16 amino acids. Germline V gene sequence: CDR1 LNHNV, CDR2 YYDKDF (reference sequence). The CDR3: CATSRDRPSREETQYF. The CDR3 DNA follows: TGTGCCACCAGCAGAGACCGACCTAGCAGAGAAGAGACCCAGTACTTC.

The chain recombines TRBV4-2 with TRBJ2-1; TRBD2 agrees at 9 bases. The CDR3 runs 15 residues. V shed 4 bases, J shed 8 bases, and the junction held 9 bases outside the gene matches. From germline, CDR1 is LGHNA and CDR2 YNFKEQ. The DNA of the CDR3 is TGTGCCAGCAGCCGGGTGACTAGCGGAAGTGATGAGCAGTTCTTC. It encodes CASSRVTSGSDEQFF.

The V call is TRBV9, the J call TRBJ2-1, with 9 bases identical to TRBD2. The length of the CDR3 is 14 residues. Germline trimming cut 5 bases from V and 9 bases from J; bases unmatched to any gene: 9. Germline CDR1 and CDR2: SGDLS and YYNGEE. CDR3 amino acids: CASSAGTSLGEQFF. The CDR3 nucleotides are TGTGCCAGCAGTGCCGGGACTAGCCTCGGTGAGCAGTTCTTC.

The chain combines TRBV5-1 with TRBJ2-5; D not resolved. Trimming stripped 3 bases from V and 3 bases from J, with 6 bases between. This CDR3 is 12 amino acids long. Germline V CDR1 and CDR2: SGHRS, YFSETQ. In DNA form, the CDR3 reads TGCGCCAGCAGCTCCAACAAAGAGACCCAGTACTTC. The encoded protein is CASSSNKETQYF.

The DNA for the CDR3 is TGCGCCAGCAGCTCTTTCACCGGGGAGCTGTTTTTT. It is translated as CASSSFTGELFF. The chain joins TRBV5-1 to TRBJ2-2, with unresolved D. This CDR3 has 12 residues. V was clipped by 3 bases and J by 4 bases, with 4 bases between them. The germline V gene encodes CDR1 SGHRS and CDR2 YFSETQ. The variable domain in full, with the rest retrieved from reference TRBV5-1 and TRBJ2-2, is KAGVTQTPRYLIKTRGQQVTLSCSPISGHRSVSWYQQTPGQGLQFLFEYFSETQRNKGNFPGRFSGRQFSNSRSEMNVSTLELGDSALYLCASSSFTGELFFGEGSRLTVL.

This chain links TRBV20-1 with TRBJ2-5; D gene unclear. The CDR3 totals 11 residues. Germline CDR1 reads DFQATT; CDR2 reads SNEGSKA (reference sequence). V was trimmed by 2 bases and J by 2 bases, leaving 3 bases between them. The CDR3 DNA follows: TGCAGTGCTAGACAGCAAGAGACCCAGTACTTC. It yields the protein CSARQQETQYF.

The genes are TRBV5-1 and TRBJ1-2, with unresolved D. Trimming stripped 4 bases from V and 6 bases from J, with 10 bases between. The CDR3 totals 12 residues. CDR1 and CDR2 (germline): SGHRS, YFSETQ. In DNA form, the CDR3 reads TGCGCCAGCAGCCTTGACATGAATGGCTACACCTTC. Its protein product is CASSLDMNGYTF.

The sample holds a few counts of this clone. This chain joins TRBV7-2 and TRBJ2-7, with a possible D match to TRBD1 (5 bases). Germline values: CDR1 SGHTA, CDR2 FQGNSA. This CDR3 region has 13 residues. Trimming removed 6 bases at V and 3 bases at J, with 12 bases between. The CDR3 DNA reads as TGTGCCAGCAGGCCAACAGGTCTCTACGAGCAGTACTTC. Its protein product is CASRPTGLYEQYF.

This clone was seen a handful of times. The chain links TRBV5-4 to TRBJ2-3; the match to TRBD2 covers 7 bases. In germline, CDR1 is SGHNT, CDR2 YYREEE (reference sequence). The V segment lost 0 bases and the J segment 3 bases; nucleotides outside the gene matches: 4. The CDR3 extends over 15 amino acids. The CDR3 nucleotides read TGTGCCAGCAGCTTGGGCGGGAGTCGGACAGATACGCAGTATTTT. Its translation is CASSLGGSRTDTQYF.

CDR3 residues: CASSWDSKETQYF. Here the CDR3 DNA reads TGCGCCAGCAGCTGGGACTCCAAAGAGACCCAGTACTTC. V gene TRBV5-1 combines with J gene TRBJ2-5, with a weak D call TRBD2 (6 bases). Deletions cut 3 bases from V and 3 bases from J, with 9 bases between. The CDR3 consists of 13 residues. Germline-derived CDR1 and CDR2 are SGHRS and YFSETQ. The full variable domain, its missing parts supplied by reference TRBV5-1 and TRBJ2-5, is KAGVTQTPRYLIKTRGQQVTLSCSPISGHRSVSWYQQTPGQGLQFLFEYFSETQRNKGNFPGRFSGRQFSNSRSEMNVSTLELGDSALYLCASSWDSKETQYFGPGTRLLVL.

J is TRBJ2-7 and V is TRBV10-3; 8 nucleotides agree with TRBD1. The V segment lost 6 bases and the J segment 4 bases; nucleotides outside the gene matches: 2. The germline V gene encodes CDR1 ENHRY and CDR2 SYGVKD. The CDR3 length is 12 residues. The CDR3 reads CAIRDREYEQYF. For the CDR3, the DNA is TGTGCCATCAGGGACAGGGAGTACGAGCAGTACTTC.

A few counts support this clone. The rearrangement uses TRBV19 and TRBJ1-2; 8 nucleotides line up with TRBD1. The germline V gene encodes CDR1 LNHDA and CDR2 SQIVND (reference sequence). V lost 7 bases and J lost 7; bases outside the gene matches: 8. This CDR3 spans 13 amino acids. The CDR3 region is CASKGPGGRGYTF. CDR3 DNA: TGTGCCAGTAAAGGGCCAGGGGGCCGTGGCTACACCTTC. Complete variable domain (other parts from reference TRBV19 and TRBJ1-2): DGGITQSPKYLFRKEGQNVTLSCEQNLNHDAMYWYRQDPGQGLRLIYYSQIVNDFQKGDIAEGYSVSREKKESFPLTVTSAQKNPTAFYLCASKGPGGRGYTFGSGTRLTVV.

The V gene is TRBV5-4, the J gene TRBJ1-1; 10 bases fit TRBD1. Germline trimming cut 3 bases from V and 8 bases from J; bases unmatched to any gene: 10. The CDR3 covers 15 residues. The germline V gene has CDR1 SGHNT and CDR2 YYREEE (reference sequence). CDR3 in DNA: TGTGCCAGCAGCTGGGACAGGGGCGCAGTGTCGGAAGCTTTCTTT. This translates into CASSWDRGAVSEAFF.

V usage is TRBV11-3 and J usage is TRBJ2-2, with a weak D call TRBD2 (6 bases). With 2 bases removed from V and 9 bases from J, the gap between germline ends came to 7 bases. Germline assignment: CDR1 SGHNT and CDR2 YENEEA. This CDR3 spans 12 amino acids. CDR3 in DNA: TGTGCCAGCAGCTTACGGGGGAGGGAGCTGTTTTTT. It specifies CASSLRGRELFF.

This clone was counted only a few times. CDR3 residues: CASSSDRGGYRSPLHF. CDR3 DNA sequence: TGTGCCAGCAGCTCTGATCGGGGGGGGTATCGGTCACCCCTCCACTTT. The V gene is TRBV7-9, the J gene TRBJ1-6, with D possibly being TRBD1 (5 bases). From germline, CDR1 is SEHNR and CDR2 FQNEAQ (reference sequence). The CDR3 is made up of 16 amino acids. Between the trimmed V and J ends, which lost 4 bases and 10 bases, there was a span of 20 bases.

A few counts support this clone. The genes are TRBV2 and TRBJ2-7; 10 bases agree with TRBD2. With 5 bases clipped from V and 2 bases from J, the junction kept 12 bases outside the gene matches. Germline lookup yields CDR1 SNHLY and CDR2 FYNNEI. CDR3 size: 17 residues. The CDR3 here is CASSYPTSGLKTYEQYF. The CDR3 DNA sequence: TGTGCCAGCAGTTATCCGACTAGCGGGCTAAAGACCTACGAGCAGTACTTC.

V and J are TRBV21-1 and TRBJ1-4. TRBV21-1 is deemed a pseudogene. CDR3 length: 11 amino acids. CDR3 amino acids: CAKEGFEKLFF. The CDR3 DNA is TGTGCCAAGGAGGGATTTGAAAAACTGTTTTTT.

This clone showed up just a few times. V and J are TRBV7-2 and TRBJ2-6, with 7 positions matching TRBD1. This CDR3 is built from 16 residues. In germline, CDR1 is SGHTA, CDR2 FQGNSA. J was trimmed by 3 bases and V by 5 bases; bases with no gene match: 7. CDR3 DNA: TGTGCCAGCAGCCGAACAGGGGTCGTTGGGGCCAACGTCCTGACTTTC. Encoded protein: CASSRTGVVGANVLTF.

The rearrangement links TRBV5-1 to TRBJ2-1; TRBD1 agrees at 9 bases. CDR3 length: 15 residues. Trimming removed 2 bases from V and 2 bases from J; junction bases left unmatched: 2. The V gene's germline CDR1 is SGHRS and CDR2 YFSETQ. As DNA, the CDR3 is TGCGCCAGCAGCTTAGGACAGGGGCCCTACAATGAGCAGTTCTTC. Protein: CASSLGQGPYNEQFF.

This chain joins TRBV7-9 and TRBJ1-1; possible D gene TRBD1, 6 bases. This CDR3 is built from 15 residues. Germline-derived CDR1 and CDR2 are SEHNR and FQNEAQ (reference sequence). With 2 bases removed from V and 4 bases from J, the gap between germline ends came to 14 bases. The CDR3 loop reads CASSLMGGGGTEAFF. Written as DNA, the CDR3 is TGTGCCAGCAGCTTAATGGGGGGGGGCGGCACTGAAGCTTTCTTT.

This chain connects TRBV19 to TRBJ2-7; a weak D match, TRBD1 (7 bases). Germline CDR1 LNHDA, CDR2 SQIVND (reference sequence). The V gene lost 5 bases and the J gene lost 6 bases, with 17 bases spanning the gap. The CDR3 has 14 residues. The DNA of the CDR3 is TGTGCCAGTAGTGGCCGACAGGGAGGCGGCGAGCAGTACTTC. Translated, it gives CASSGRQGGGEQYF.

This rearrangement joins TRBV7-2 to TRBJ2-5, with TRBD1 matching over 8 bases. J lost 4 bases, V lost 1 base, and 8 bases had no gene match. Germline lookup yields CDR1 SGHTA and CDR2 FQGNSA. The CDR3 runs 16 residues. DNA for the CDR3: TGTGCCAGCAGCTTAGGCGCAGGGGGCGTCGCAGAGACCCAGTACTTC. Encoded protein: CASSLGAGGVAETQYF. The variable domain in full, completed from reference TRBV7-2 and TRBJ2-5, reads GAGVSQSPSNKVTEKGKDVELRCDPISGHTALYWYRQSLGQGLEFLIYFQGNSAPDKSGLPSDRFSAERTGGSVSTLTIQRTQQEDSAVYLCASSLGAGGVAETQYFGPGTRLLVL.

The chain is built from TRBV25-1 and TRBJ2-7; D unresolved. This CDR3 is built from 13 residues. The germline V gene encodes CDR1 MGHDK and CDR2 SYGVNS. Trimming took off 7 bases at V and 0 bases at J, with 10 bases between the two ends. CDR3 in amino acids: CASNNTCSYEQYF. CDR3 DNA: TGTGCCAGCAATAACACGTGCTCCTACGAGCAGTACTTC.

Only a few counts were recorded for this clone. V is TRBV9 and J is TRBJ1-5; TRBD1 might be the D (5 bases). V lost 2 bases and J lost 6, with 15 bases in between. CDR3 length equals 15 residues. CDR1 is SGDLS and CDR2 is YYNGEE in the germline V gene. The CDR3 spells CASSVSSGSGQPQHF. The CDR3 bases are TGTGCCAGCAGCGTCTCCTCAGGGTCGGGTCAGCCCCAGCATTTT.

This clone was counted between two and nine times. The chain couples TRBV18 to TRBJ1-2; the D gene is possibly TRBD1 (5 bases). Germline V CDR1 and CDR2: KGHSH, LQKENI. V lost 2 bases and J lost 3, with 13 bases in between. This CDR3 has 15 amino acids. CDR3 amino acids: CASSPVGGAYYGYTF. Here the CDR3 DNA reads TGTGCCAGCTCACCAGTCGGGGGAGCGTACTATGGCTACACCTTC.